The 25 T cell receptor beta chains below were found in one sample sequenced in a study of cytomegalovirus exposure and HLA in healthy donors. TCRdb's copy holds only in-frame clones and misses some; the assay was immunoSEQ multiplex PCR. The sample holds about 160,000 clones, about 96% seen once. Sequencing used PBMCs. These receptors were collected from a woman between 18 and 29 years old in good health and CMV-seronegative.

This clone was counted a single time. DNA of the CDR3: TGTGCCAGCAGCACGGCGGACTATGGCTACACCTTC. Residues: CASSTADYGYTF. The V and J genes are TRBV9 and TRBJ1-2; D call uncertain. V lost 4 bases and J 3 bases, leaving 7 bases between the germline ends. The CDR3 sequence is 12 residues long. Germline assignment: CDR1 SGDLS and CDR2 YYNGEE.

The chain is built from TRBV30 and TRBJ1-1; 7 nucleotides line up with TRBD1. This CDR3 contains 13 residues. The germline CDR1 and CDR2 sequences are GTSNPN and SVGIG (reference sequence). The ends lost 2 bases at V and 4 bases at J; junction bases unmatched: 4. The CDR3 here is CAWSLGGITEAFF. CDR3 nucleotide sequence: TGTGCCTGGAGTTTAGGGGGCATCACTGAAGCTTTCTTT.

This chain joins TRBV27 and TRBJ2-7; D gene unclear. The germline CDR1 and CDR2 sequences are MNHEY and SMNVEV (reference sequence). The CDR3 is 15 amino acids. Trimming pared 5 bases from V and 0 bases from J, leaving 14 bases between. CDR3 amino acids: CASSPRGSYSYEQYF. CDR3 nucleotides: TGTGCCAGCAGTCCACGCGGCAGCTACTCCTACGAGCAGTACTTC.

This clone was found once. The chain has TRBV5-4 and TRBJ2-7, with a possible D match to TRBD2 (7 bases). V gave up 2 bases and J gave up 0 bases, with 15 bases separating them. Germline V gene sequence: CDR1 SGHNT, CDR2 YYREEE (reference sequence). There are 16 residues in the CDR3. The CDR3 DNA follows: TGTGCCAGCAGCTTCGGTGGGGGGGCGGGCTCCTACGAGCAGTACTTC. As protein: CASSFGGGAGSYEQYF.

The CDR3 loop reads CAWSGPGISNSPLHF. The DNA of the CDR3 is TGTGCCTGGAGTGGCCCGGGTATCTCAAATTCACCCCTCCACTTT. The J gene is TRBJ1-6, the V gene TRBV30; no clear D gene. Germline CDR1 reads GTSNPN; CDR2 reads SVGIG (reference sequence). V dropped 1 base and J dropped 7 bases, with 14 bases sitting between them. This CDR3 spans 15 amino acids. The full variable domain, its missing parts supplied by reference TRBV30 and TRBJ1-6, is SQTIHQWPATLVQPVGSPLSLECTVEGTSNPNLYWYRQAAGRGLQLLFYSVGIGQISSEVPQNLSASRPQDRQFILSSKKLLLSDSGFYLCAWSGPGISNSPLHFGNGTRLTVT.

This chain joins TRBV11-2 and TRBJ1-5; 9 positions match TRBD1. Germline CDR1 and CDR2: SGHAT and FQNNGV. V shed 4 bases, J shed 6 bases, and the junction held 16 bases outside the gene matches. There are 18 residues in the CDR3. The CDR3 bases are TGTGCCAGCAGCTCCCCGGGACAGGGATCGGGTGAGGGTCAGCCCCAGCATTTT. It codes for CASSSPGQGSGEGQPQHF. Based on the CDR3 plus reference TRBV11-2 and TRBJ1-5, the full variable domain is EAGVAQSPRYKIIEKRQSVAFWCNPISGHATLYWYQQILGQGPKLLIQFQNNGVVDDSQLPKDRFSAERLKGVDSTLKIQPAKLEDSAVYLCASSSPGQGSGEGQPQHFGDGTRLSIL.

The chain has TRBV5-1 and TRBJ2-5, with 9 bases that match TRBD1. The V gene end was trimmed by 4 bases and the J gene end by 4 bases; junction bases not matched to a gene: 8. Germline V gene sequence: CDR1 SGHRS, CDR2 YFSETQ. CDR3 length: 15 amino acids. CDR3 loop: CASSRTGEAGETQYF. For the CDR3, the DNA is TGCGCCAGCAGCCGGACAGGGGAGGCAGGAGAGACCCAGTACTTC.

This clone has just one count. An end of the junction differs from the germline gene, which may be a read error. The V and J genes are TRBV7-7 and TRBJ2-1; a weak D match, TRBD1 (6 bases). Germline lookup yields CDR1 SSHAT and CDR2 FNYEAQ (reference sequence). The CDR3 length is 15 residues. Written as DNA, the CDR3 is TGTGCTAGCAGCCGGACAGCAAGCTCCTACAATGAGCAGTTCTTC. Translated: CASSRTASSYNEQFF.

The V and J genes are TRBV25-1 and TRBJ2-7; 10 bases fit TRBD1. Germline-derived CDR1 and CDR2 are MGHDK and SYGVNS. V dropped 1 base and J dropped 1; count of bases not matched to a gene: 4. This CDR3 is 16 amino acids long. The CDR3 protein is CASSESVGQGSYEQYF. CDR3 nucleotides: TGTGCCAGCAGTGAATCGGTGGGACAGGGGTCCTACGAGCAGTACTTC.

The V and J genes are TRBV15 and TRBJ2-1; no clear D gene. Germline V lookup: CDR1 LNHNV, CDR2 YYDKDF (reference sequence). This CDR3 has 13 amino acids. V lost 5 bases to trimming and J lost 1 base, with 6 bases between them. DNA of the CDR3: TGTGCCACCAGCCCACAGTCCTACAATGAGCAGTTCTTC. This translates into CATSPQSYNEQFF.

The gene calls are TRBV5-4 and TRBJ2-7, with 7 nucleotides matching TRBD1. J gave up 2 bases and V 2 bases, and 10 bases lay outside the gene matches. Germline values: CDR1 SGHNT, CDR2 YYREEE (reference sequence). This CDR3 is built from 16 residues. The CDR3 loop reads CASSFFEGQGAYEQYF. For the CDR3, the DNA is TGTGCCAGCAGCTTTTTTGAGGGCCAGGGGGCCTACGAGCAGTACTTC.

The chain carries TRBV18 and TRBJ1-1; possibly TRBD1 for D (6 bases). CDR3 length: 13 amino acids. Trimming stripped 6 bases from V and 1 base from J, with 9 bases between. Looked up from germline, CDR1 is KGHSH and CDR2 is LQKENI. This CDR3 reads CASSHRENTEAFF. CDR3 DNA: TGTGCCAGCTCCCACAGGGAGAACACTGAAGCTTTCTTT.

This chain links TRBV5-5 with TRBJ1-2; D possibly corresponds to TRBD1 (5 bases). Germline CDR1 SGHKS, CDR2 YYEKEE (reference sequence). V was clipped by 4 bases and J by 7 bases, with 23 bases between them. There are 16 residues in the CDR3. CDR3: CASSTGVAAPGSGYTF. The CDR3 nucleotides read TGTGCCAGCAGCACGGGGGTGGCAGCTCCTGGGAGTGGCTACACCTTC.

The V and J genes are TRBV6-5 and TRBJ2-7, with TRBD1 matching 8 bases. Germline loops: CDR1 MNHEY, CDR2 SVGAGI. Trimming at V came to 7 bases and at J to 4 bases, leaving 6 bases not matched to a gene. The CDR3 contains 13 residues. CDR3 nucleotides: TGTGCCAGCAAAAAGACAGGGGCTTACGAGCAGTACTTC. Translation: CASKKTGAYEQYF.

This clone was seen only once. The chain has TRBV15 and TRBJ1-1; no definite D call. This CDR3 is built from 15 residues. CDR1 and CDR2 from the germline V gene are LNHNV and YYDKDF (reference sequence). The V gene lost 2 bases and the J gene lost 0 bases, with 10 bases spanning the gap. Here the CDR3 DNA reads TGTGCCACCAGCAGAAAAACAACTATGAACACTGAAGCTTTCTTT. It yields the protein CATSRKTTMNTEAFF.

CDR3 residues: CASSLGASSSYEQYF. CDR3 bases: TGCGCCAGCAGCTTGGGAGCCTCGAGCTCCTACGAGCAGTACTTC. V usage is TRBV5-1 and J usage is TRBJ2-7; D uncertain. V was pared by 0 bases and J by 0 bases, with 10 bases between. The CDR3 totals 15 residues. Germline assignment: CDR1 SGHRS and CDR2 YFSETQ.

This clone was detected only once. The rearrangement links TRBV7-9 to TRBJ1-4, with D possibly matching TRBD1 (6 bases). CDR1 is SEHNR, CDR2 FQNEAQ, per germline (reference sequence). The CDR3 has 15 amino acids. The V gene lost 5 bases and the J gene lost 4 bases, with 14 bases spanning the gap. CDR3 region: CASSRLGANNEKLFF. DNA for the CDR3: TGTGCCAGCAGCCGGTTGGGGGCGAATAATGAAAAACTGTTTTTT.

CDR3 sequence reads: CASSYGANQPQHF. The CDR3 nucleotides read TGCGCCAGCAGTTATGGGGCCAATCAGCCCCAGCATTTT. V and J are TRBV5-1 and TRBJ1-5; TRBD1 might be the D (5 bases). With 5 bases removed from V and 3 bases from J, the gap between germline ends came to 9 bases. The CDR3 length is 13 residues. Germline V gives CDR1 SGHRS, CDR2 YFSETQ.

The chain joins TRBV19 to TRBJ2-1; 14 nucleotides agree with TRBD2. CDR1 is LNHDA, CDR2 SQIVND, per germline (reference sequence). Trimming cost V 3 bases and J 2 bases; bases outside gene matches: 12. This CDR3 comprises 20 residues. CDR3 amino acids: CASSMRQGLAGGQTYNEQFF. In nucleotides, the CDR3 is TGTGCCAGTAGTATGAGACAAGGACTAGCGGGGGGCCAAACCTACAATGAGCAGTTCTTC.

This chain joins TRBV29-1 and TRBJ1-2; D is undetermined. This CDR3 comprises 12 residues. V was pared by 5 bases and J by 0 bases, with 7 bases between. The germline gives CDR1 SQVTM, CDR2 ANQGSEA. CDR3 sequence reads: CSVPSANYGYTF. DNA for the CDR3: TGCAGCGTTCCCTCAGCTAACTATGGCTACACCTTC.

This clone appeared a single time. The chain links TRBV5-6 to TRBJ2-7; 8 bases line up with TRBD2. With V trimmed by 2 bases and J by 0 bases, 10 bases remained unmatched. The CDR3 loop spans 17 amino acids. Per germline, CDR1 SGHDT and CDR2 YYEEEE. CDR3 bases: TGTGCCAGCAGCTTCCGGGCGGGGGGTACGAACTCCTACGAGCAGTACTTC. As protein: CASSFRAGGTNSYEQYF. The whole variable domain, remainder taken from reference TRBV5-6 and TRBJ2-7, is DAGVTQSPTHLIKTRGQQVTLRCSPKSGHDTVSWYQQALGQGPQFIFQYYEEEERQRGNFPDRFSGHQFPNYSSELNVNALLLGDSALYLCASSFRAGGTNSYEQYFGPGTRLTVT.

The chain uses TRBV7-8 and TRBJ1-1; a possible D gene is TRBD1 (5 bases). Germline CDR1 SGHVS, CDR2 FQNEAQ. V was clipped by 1 base and J by 1 base, with 13 bases between them. The CDR3 runs 16 residues. The CDR3 loop reads CASSLEDIDRNTEAFF. CDR3 bases: TGTGCCAGCAGCTTAGAGGACATAGACCGGAACACTGAAGCTTTCTTT.

V and J are TRBV9 and TRBJ2-5; perhaps TRBD2 as D (7 bases). CDR1 is SGDLS and CDR2 is YYNGEE in the germline V gene. This CDR3 region has 14 residues. V was cut by 0 bases and J by 5 bases, with 11 bases left in between. The DNA for the CDR3 is TGTGCCAGCAGCGTAGGGGGGGGCCTTGAGACCCAGTACTTC. Translation: CASSVGGGLETQYF.

The rearrangement joins TRBV2 to TRBJ2-5, with 7 bases aligning to TRBD1. The CDR3 has 13 residues. Germline CDR1 and CDR2: SNHLY and FYNNEI. V shed 6 bases, J shed 3 bases, and the junction held 4 bases outside the gene matches. This CDR3 reads CASRRDSKETQYF. In DNA, the CDR3 is TGTGCCAGCAGAAGGGACAGCAAAGAGACCCAGTACTTC.

V and J are TRBV18 and TRBJ2-5; D unresolved. The CDR3 contains 14 residues. V was trimmed by 5 bases and J by 5 bases, leaving 15 bases between them. The germline CDR1 and CDR2 sequences are KGHSH and LQKENI. In DNA form, the CDR3 reads TGTGCCAGCTCAACCGCCGCGTTGGTGGAGACCCAGTACTTC. Its protein is CASSTAALVETQYF.